This TCR beta chain originates from a study of blood T cells in healthy people across ages. Primers used in a second PCR of about 7 to 12 cycles were a sample-barcoded 5' primer and a J-beta primer mix. Each CDR3 protein gets one entry after TCRdb re-called the 5' RACE reads with MiXCR. This sample has about 620,000 distinct CDR3 sequences; approximately 52% occur once, and the top ten carry roughly 14%. The CDR3 sequence is 17 residues long. Unmatched junction bases numbered 9, after V lost 1 base and J lost 5 bases. From germline, CDR1 is SGHTA and CDR2 FQGNSA. Material for sequencing was blood. This TCR was sampled from a woman aged 80 or over in good health. The chain has TRBV7-2 and TRBJ2-5, with 11 bases that match TRBD2. DNA for the CDR3: TGTGCCAGCAGCTTAGTCTTTACTAGCGGGGGTGGGGAGACCCAGTACTTC. It translates to CASSLVFTSGGGETQYF.